Following are 5 T cell receptor beta chains from one sample sequenced in a study of blood T cell repertoires in COVID-19. TCRdb's copy holds only in-frame clones and misses some; the assay was immunoSEQ multiplex PCR. The sample lists approximately 200,000 clones; 70% to 90% were seen once. The sequencing sample was made of PBMCs or T cells enriched from blood (not recorded which). The source of these receptors is a woman aged 40 to 55 with acute COVID-19.

As regards this clone: Other nucleotide sequences from this sample produce the same CDR3. The J gene is TRBJ1-1, the V gene TRBV11-2; D is unclear. Deletions cut 3 bases from V and 4 bases from J, with 3 bases between. The CDR3 loop spans 11 amino acids. From germline, CDR1 is SGHAT and CDR2 FQNNGV. CDR3 sequence (DNA): TGTGCCAGCAGCTTTAGCACTGAAGCTTTCTTT. Its translation is CASSFSTEAFF.

The V call is TRBV10-3, the J call TRBJ1-1; D gene uncertain. Germline V gene lookup returns CDR1 ENHRY and CDR2 SYGVKD. Trimming removed 8 bases at V and 0 bases at J, with 7 bases between. The CDR3 has 12 residues. The CDR3 sequence: CAIQNMNTEAFF. The CDR3 nucleotides read TGTGCCATCCAGAACATGAACACTGAAGCTTTCTTT.

Points on this clone: Relative to the germline gene, one junction end is altered; a read error may explain this. The chain carries TRBV7-7 and TRBJ1-4, with 7 bases aligning to TRBD1. This CDR3 is 15 amino acids long. Germline assignment: CDR1 SSHAT and CDR2 FNYEAQ (reference sequence). CDR3 coding DNA: TGTGCTAGCAGCTTAGGGGACAGCGTTAATGAAAAACTGTTTTTT. Residues: CASSLGDSVNEKLFF. The full variable domain, completed using reference TRBV7-7 and TRBJ1-4, is GAGVSQSPRYKVTKRGQDVTLRCDPISSHATLYWYQQALGQGPEFLTYFNYEAQPDKSGLPSDRFSAERPEGSISTLTIQRTEQRDSAMYRCASSLGDSVNEKLFFGSGTQLSVL.

This clone was seen just once. DNA of the CDR3: TGTGCCACCAACCCTGGGACAACAAGTGGCTACACCTTC. It specifies CATNPGTTSGYTF. The rearrangement uses TRBV6-5 and TRBJ1-2; perhaps TRBD1 as D (6 bases). This CDR3 is built from 13 residues. Trimming took off 10 bases at V and 7 bases at J, with 19 bases between the two ends. Looked up from germline, CDR1 is MNHEY and CDR2 is SVGAGI.

CDR3 residues: CASSQVGRLAGNTIYF. The CDR3 nucleotides are TGCGCCAGCAGCCAAGTCGGCAGACTGGCCGGAAACACCATATATTTT. J is TRBJ1-3 and V is TRBV4-1; D gene ambiguous. Germline V gives CDR1 MGHRA, CDR2 YSYEKL. V lost 1 base and J 4 bases, leaving 14 bases between the germline ends. This CDR3 contains 16 residues.